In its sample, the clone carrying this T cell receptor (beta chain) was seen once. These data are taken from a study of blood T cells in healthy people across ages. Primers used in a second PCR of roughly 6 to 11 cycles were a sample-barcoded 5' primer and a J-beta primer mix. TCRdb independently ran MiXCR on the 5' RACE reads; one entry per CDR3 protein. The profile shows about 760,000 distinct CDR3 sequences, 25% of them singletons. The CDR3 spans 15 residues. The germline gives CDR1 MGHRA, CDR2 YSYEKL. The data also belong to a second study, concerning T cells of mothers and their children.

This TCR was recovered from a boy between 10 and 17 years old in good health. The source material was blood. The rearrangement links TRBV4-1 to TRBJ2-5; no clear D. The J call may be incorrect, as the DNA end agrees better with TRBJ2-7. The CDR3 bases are TGCGCCAGCAGCCAAGAAAACCGTCCCTCCTACGAGCAGTACTTC. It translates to CASSQENRPSYEQYF.